These 19 T cell receptor beta chains came from one sample sequenced in a study of glioma-infiltrating T cells. Amplification of TCR alpha and beta CDR3 regions from RNA used iRepertoire nested multiplex PCR. TCRdb re-derived calls from the multiplex PCR reads in MiXCR, one entry per CDR3 protein. The data contain around 350,000 distinct CDR3 sequences, approximately 42% of them singletons. Specimen: glioma tissue, nonneoplastic brain tissue, or PBMCs (not recorded which). These receptors were obtained from a human donor with low-grade glioma or glioblastoma, undergoing nonglioma brain surgery, or in good health (not recorded which).

This chain uses TRBV6-5 with TRBJ2-4, with D uncertain. Germline CDR1 and CDR2: MNHEY and SVGAGI. V lost 7 bases, J lost 0 bases, and 16 bases lay in between. The CDR3 sequence is 16 residues long. CDR3 sequence: CASMSFLDRAKNIQYF. The CDR3 DNA reads as TGTGCCAGCATGTCATTTCTTGACCGAGCCAAAAACATTCAGTACTTC.

With respect to this clonotype: One end of the junction fails to match germline, which may point to a read error. The rearrangement links TRBV6-6 to TRBJ2-1; no firm D call. Germline V lookup: CDR1 MNHNY, CDR2 SVGAGI (reference sequence). This CDR3 has 15 amino acids. As DNA, the CDR3 is TGTGCCAGCAGTTACGGCCAAAGAGTAGTTAATAAGCAGTCCTTC. Protein product: CASSYGQRVVNKQSF.

This chain links TRBV5-1 with TRBJ2-1, with 10 positions matching TRBD1. Losses at the gene ends were 4 bases for V and 7 bases for J; bases not matched to a gene: 8. The CDR3 runs 15 residues. Germline values: CDR1 SGHRS, CDR2 YFSETQ. Here the CDR3 DNA reads TGCGCCAGCAGCACCGGACAGGGGGTCTTGAATGAGCAGTTCTTC. Translating gives CASSTGQGVLNEQFF.

This clonotype was seen repeatedly, ten times or more. The genes are TRBV7-2 and TRBJ1-1; D is possibly TRBD1 (5 bases). CDR1 and CDR2 (germline): SGHTA, FQGNSA. There are 12 residues in the CDR3. The ends were cut back, 5 bases at V and 10 bases at J, with 14 bases in the middle. CDR3 DNA sequence: TGTGCCAGCAGCCCCCCAGGGTCTAGAGCTTTCTTT. As protein: CASSPPGSRAFF. Full variable domain (remainder filled in from reference TRBV7-2 and TRBJ1-1): GAGVSQSPSNKVTEKGKDVELRCDPISGHTALYWYRQSLGQGLEFLIYFQGNSAPDKSGLPSDRFSAERTGGSVSTLTIQRTQQEDSAVYLCASSPPGSRAFFGQGTRLTVV.

The chain combines TRBV7-2 with TRBJ2-3, with 7 bases fitting TRBD1. V was pared by 5 bases and J by 2 bases, with 4 bases of the junction left unmatched. Per germline, CDR1 SGHTA and CDR2 FQGNSA. This CDR3 has 14 amino acids. The CDR3 region is CASSDTGVTDTQYF. DNA for the CDR3: TGTGCCAGCAGCGACACAGGGGTCACAGATACGCAGTATTTT. Full variable domain (outside the CDR3, taken from reference TRBV7-2 and TRBJ2-3): GAGVSQSPSNKVTEKGKDVELRCDPISGHTALYWYRQSLGQGLEFLIYFQGNSAPDKSGLPSDRFSAERTGGSVSTLTIQRTQQEDSAVYLCASSDTGVTDTQYFGPGTRLTVL.

This clonotype was observed a few times. This may come from a read error, since a much larger clone is one base off. The CDR3 DNA is TGTGCCGGTAGTGCAACTCGGGCCAATCAGCCCCAGCATTTT. It encodes CAGSATRANQPQHF. The V and J genes are TRBV19 and TRBJ1-5, with D hard to call. Germline lookup yields CDR1 LNHDA and CDR2 SQIVND (reference sequence). This CDR3 has 14 residues.

Concerning this clonotype itself: The junction departs from germline at one end; a sequencing error may be responsible. This chain uses TRBV6-1 with TRBJ1-3, with D tentatively TRBD1 (5 bases). CDR1 and CDR2 (germline): MNHNS, SASEGT. The CDR3 is made up of 14 amino acids. This CDR3 reads CAISEGVGGNTIYF. The CDR3 DNA reads as TGTGCCATCAGTGAAGGGGTGGGTGGAAACACCATATATTTT.

The chain employs TRBV24-1 and TRBJ2-5, with TRBD1 matching over 9 bases. The CDR3 extends over 14 amino acids. Per the germline V gene, CDR1 is KGHDR and CDR2 is SFDVKD. After removal of 2 bases from V and 5 bases from J, the junction contained 2 bases not matched to a gene. This chain's CDR3 is CATSDYRGLETQYF. Here the CDR3 DNA reads TGTGCCACCAGTGATTACAGGGGGCTGGAGACCCAGTACTTC.

This sequence joins TRBV28 and TRBJ1-5; D gene unclear. The germline V gene has CDR1 MDHEN and CDR2 SYDVKM. The CDR3 is made up of 15 amino acids. Trimming took 5 bases from V and 2 from J, leaving 13 bases between them. CDR3 sequence: CASSQAVRGNQPQHF. DNA for the CDR3: TGTGCCAGCAGTCAGGCGGTTCGGGGCAATCAGCCCCAGCATTTT.

The rearrangement joins TRBV20-1 to TRBJ2-1; 7 nucleotides match TRBD2. V dropped 2 bases and J dropped 4; count of bases not matched to a gene: 5. The V gene's germline CDR1 is DFQATT and CDR2 SNEGSKA (reference sequence). The CDR3 covers 14 residues. CDR3 bases: TGCAGTGCTAGACCGGGGGAGGGATACAATGAGCAGTTCTTC. Translation: CSARPGEGYNEQFF.

This clonotype was detected a few times. J is TRBJ1-2 and V is TRBV4-2; D call uncertain. CDR3 length: 17 amino acids. V lost 0 bases to trimming and J lost 7 bases, with 21 bases between them. The germline CDR1 and CDR2 sequences are LGHNA and YNFKEQ. This chain's CDR3 is CASSQEGGRTGRAGYTF. The CDR3 region has the DNA TGTGCCAGCAGCCAAGAAGGAGGGCGGACTGGTCGAGCTGGCTACACCTTC.

This clonotype has ten or more counts. This chain links TRBV27 with TRBJ1-1; no definite D call. The germline V gene encodes CDR1 MNHEY and CDR2 SMNVEV (reference sequence). Trimming shortened V by 0 bases and J by 5 bases, and 13 bases separated the two germline ends. The CDR3 has 15 residues. This CDR3 reads CASSLSGKWETEAFF. Here the CDR3 DNA reads TGTGCCAGCAGTTTATCTGGGAAATGGGAGACTGAAGCTTTCTTT.

This clonotype was seen more than once but under ten times. In DNA form, the CDR3 reads TGCAGCGTTGGAGTCCGCACAGATACGCAGTATTTT. It yields the protein CSVGVRTDTQYF. This rearrangement joins TRBV29-1 to TRBJ2-3; D unresolved. The germline V gene encodes CDR1 SQVTM and CDR2 ANQGSEA. CDR3 length: 12 residues. Trimming stripped 4 bases from V and 1 base from J, with 6 bases between.

The chain is built from TRBV29-1 and TRBJ1-2; 9 bases match TRBD1. Germline loops: CDR1 SQVTM, CDR2 ANQGSEA. Trimming at V came to 3 bases and at J to 4 bases, leaving 9 bases not matched to a gene. The CDR3 is 15 amino acids. The CDR3 nucleotides read TGCAGCGTTGACCCCGGGACAGGGTTCTTCTATGGCTACACCTTC. This sequence encodes CSVDPGTGFFYGYTF.

In its sample, this clonotype was seen many times. The chain joins TRBV20-1 to TRBJ2-3; TRBD2 might be the D (5 bases). The V end lost 6 bases, the J end lost 8 bases, and 12 bases lay between the germline ends. The CDR3 consists of 11 residues. The germline gives CDR1 DFQATT, CDR2 SNEGSKA (reference sequence). CDR3 nucleotide sequence: TGCAGTGCCCGCGGGCCTCTTACGCAGTATTTT. This translates into CSARGPLTQYF.

This clonotype has ten or more counts. The rearrangement joins TRBV6-1 to TRBJ2-2, with TRBD2 identical over 7 bases. The CDR3 runs 15 residues. Germline assignment: CDR1 MNHNS and CDR2 SASEGT. V shed 7 bases, J shed 4 bases, and the junction held 9 bases outside the gene matches. CDR3 bases: TGTGCCAGCAAACCAGCGGGAAAGGTCACCGGGGAGCTGTTTTTT. Translation: CASKPAGKVTGELFF.

Ten or more counts support this clonotype. This chain connects TRBV20-1 to TRBJ1-2; 11 bases agree with TRBD1. The CDR3 loop spans 15 amino acids. Germline trimming cut 3 bases from V and 4 bases from J; bases unmatched to any gene: 7. In germline, CDR1 is DFQATT, CDR2 SNEGSKA (reference sequence). CDR3 loop: CSASGDRGGGYGYTF. In nucleotides, the CDR3 is TGCAGTGCTAGTGGGGACAGGGGGGGCGGCTATGGCTACACCTTC.

This clonotype was detected a few times. The chain is built from TRBV10-3 and TRBJ2-2, with unresolved D. V was shortened by 7 bases and J by 5 bases, with 11 bases between the two germline ends. Germline CDR1 is ENHRY and CDR2 is SYGVKD. The CDR3 runs to 13 residues. The CDR3 coding sequence is TGTGCCATCACCGGTCAGCGAACCGGGGAGCTGTTTTTT. This sequence encodes CAITGQRTGELFF.

This clonotype has just a few counts. The chain has TRBV20-1 and TRBJ2-7; no reliable D call. Germline assignment: CDR1 DFQATT and CDR2 SNEGSKA (reference sequence). V lost 2 bases and J lost 4, with 12 bases in between. CDR3 size: 13 residues. CDR3 nucleotides: TGCAGTGCTAGAAGTCAGGTGTCGTACGAGCAGTACTTC. Translating gives CSARSQVSYEQYF.